The 12 T cell receptor beta chains listed next were all sequenced from one sample in a study of blood T cell repertoires in COVID-19. Measured with immunoSEQ multiplex PCR; TCRdb has only the in-frame clones, and not every one. The repertoire has under 150,000 clones, roughly 85% of them found once; the top ten carry around 3.2%. Sequencing was carried out using PBMCs or T cells enriched from blood (not recorded which). All receptors derive from a woman aged 50 to 65 who had recovered from COVID-19.

The V and J genes are TRBV7-9 and TRBJ2-1; possible D gene TRBD1, 6 bases. Trimming took 5 bases from V and 9 from J, leaving 14 bases between them. Germline V gene sequence: CDR1 SEHNR, CDR2 FQNEAQ (reference sequence). The CDR3 consists of 13 residues. Here the CDR3 reads CASSPDGGGEQFF. The CDR3 nucleotides read TGTGCCAGCAGCCCCGATGGGGGCGGTGAGCAGTTCTTC. Together with reference TRBV7-9 and TRBJ2-1, the CDR3 gives the full variable domain: DTGVSQNPRHKITKRGQNVTFRCDPISEHNRLYWYRQTLGQGPEFLTYFQNEAQLEKSRLLSDRFSAERPKGSFSTLEIQRTEQGDSAMYLCASSPDGGGEQFFGPGTRLTVL.

This clone has a single count. This chain links TRBV3-1 (or the pseudogene TRBV3-2) with TRBJ1-4, with D maybe TRBD1 (5 bases). Germline CDR1 is LGHDT and CDR2 is YNNKEL (reference sequence). The CDR3 sequence is 15 residues long. V gave up 5 bases and J gave up 12 bases, with 22 bases separating them. The CDR3 loop reads CASSIGTVSGRELFF. Written as DNA, the CDR3 is TGTGCCAGCAGCATCGGGACGGTCAGCGGGAGGGAACTGTTTTTT.

V gene TRBV14 combines with J gene TRBJ1-6; a possible D gene is TRBD1 (6 bases). Looked up from germline, CDR1 is SGHDN and CDR2 is FVKESK. CDR3 size: 14 residues. V dropped 4 bases and J dropped 7 bases, with 11 bases sitting between them. CDR3 in amino acids: CASSPDSQNSPLHF. The CDR3 DNA is TGTGCCAGCAGCCCGGACAGCCAAAATTCACCCCTCCACTTT.

This clone turned up a few times. The genes are TRBV4-2 and TRBJ1-5; TRBD1 agrees at 10 bases. The J segment lost 7 bases and the V segment lost 1 base, leaving 7 bases of the junction unmatched. Germline V gene sequence: CDR1 LGHNA, CDR2 YNFKEQ. The CDR3 has 16 residues. The CDR3 sequence is CASSQGGDRGGQPQHF. The CDR3 DNA reads as TGTGCCAGCAGCCAAGGAGGGGACAGGGGTGGGCAGCCCCAGCATTTT.

This clone has just a few counts. The chain links TRBV7-9 to TRBJ2-3; D gene ambiguous. This CDR3 comprises 13 residues. The ends were cut back, 7 bases at V and 4 bases at J, with 12 bases in the middle. Germline V gives CDR1 SEHNR, CDR2 FQNEAQ (reference sequence). The CDR3 sequence: CASNIGDSDTQYF. The CDR3 DNA reads as TGTGCCAGCAACATCGGAGATTCAGATACGCAGTATTTT.

On this clone: The sample carries other DNA sequences with the same CDR3. The chain combines TRBV28 with TRBJ1-5; 9 bases are shared with TRBD1. The J segment lost 4 bases and the V segment lost 4 bases, leaving 2 bases of the junction unmatched. The V gene's germline CDR1 is MDHEN and CDR2 SYDVKM. CDR3 size: 14 residues. CDR3 amino acids: CASSSGQGNQPQHF. CDR3 nucleotide sequence: TGTGCCAGCAGTTCCGGACAGGGGAATCAGCCCCAGCATTTT.

The chain employs TRBV19 and TRBJ1-2; 7 bases are shared with TRBD1. Trimming at V came to 3 bases and at J to 8 bases, leaving 6 bases not matched to a gene. The CDR3 sequence is 13 residues long. The V gene's germline CDR1 is LNHDA and CDR2 SQIVND (reference sequence). The CDR3 reads CASSMTGSGGYTF. For the CDR3, the DNA is TGTGCCAGTAGTATGACAGGGAGCGGCGGCTACACCTTC.

To note about this clone: Other DNA sequences within the sample encode an identical CDR3. The gene calls are TRBV19 and TRBJ1-2; 7 bases agree with TRBD1. This CDR3 contains 14 residues. CDR1 LNHDA and CDR2 SQIVND come from the germline V gene (reference sequence). V was pared by 5 bases and J by 3 bases, with 6 bases of the junction left unmatched. CDR3 nucleotides: TGTGCCAGTAGTCACAGGGGTAGGGACTATGGCTACACCTTC. As protein: CASSHRGRDYGYTF.

V is TRBV12-3 or TRBV12-4 and J is TRBJ1-1; TRBD1 matches at 7 bases. CDR3 size: 12 residues. Trimming cost V 6 bases and J 7 bases; bases outside gene matches: 5. The CDR3 sequence is CASRAGQIEAFF. In DNA form, the CDR3 reads TGTGCCAGCAGGGCGGGACAGATTGAAGCTTTCTTT.

The CDR3 region has the DNA TGTGCCAGCAGCTGGGGACTAGCGGGAGCGGAGACCCAGTACTTC. Its translation: CASSWGLAGAETQYF. The rearrangement uses TRBV5-4 and TRBJ2-5; 14 bases map to TRBD2. Germline CDR1 and CDR2: SGHNT and YYREEE (reference sequence). Unmatched junction bases numbered 3, after V lost 3 bases and J lost 5 bases. The CDR3 is 15 residues long.

The V and J genes are TRBV6-1 and TRBJ1-1, with 7 bases aligning to TRBD1. The CDR3 has 15 amino acids. V was clipped by 3 bases and J by 0 bases; unmatched bases: 4. The germline CDR1 and CDR2 sequences are MNHNS and SASEGT. The CDR3 DNA reads as TGTGCCAGCAGTGAGTCAGACAGGGTGAACACTGAAGCTTTCTTT. Amino acid sequence: CASSESDRVNTEAFF.

The chain recombines TRBV7-3 with TRBJ1-2, with 7 bases identical to TRBD1. The CDR3 runs to 14 residues. V trimming: 5 bases; J trimming: 2 bases; junction bases outside the gene matches: 5. From germline, CDR1 is SGHTA and CDR2 FQGTGA. CDR3 bases: TGTGCCAGCAGCCCAGGGGGGTCAAACTATGGCTACACCTTC. It codes for CASSPGGSNYGYTF.